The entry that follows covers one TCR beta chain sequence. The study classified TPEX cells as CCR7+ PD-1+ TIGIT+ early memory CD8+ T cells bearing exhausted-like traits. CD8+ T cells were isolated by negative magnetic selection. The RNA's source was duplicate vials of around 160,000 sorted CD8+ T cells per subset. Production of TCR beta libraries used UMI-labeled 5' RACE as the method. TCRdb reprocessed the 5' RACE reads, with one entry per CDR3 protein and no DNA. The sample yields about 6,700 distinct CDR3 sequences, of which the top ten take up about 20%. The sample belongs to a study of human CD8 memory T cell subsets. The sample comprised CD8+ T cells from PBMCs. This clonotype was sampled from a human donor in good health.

Here the CDR3 reads CASSFVGRGTEAFF. The V call is TRBV27, the J call TRBJ1-1; the TCRdb call, TRBD1, lacks DNA for checking. Germline CDR1 and CDR2: MNHEY and SMNVEV (reference sequence). The CDR3 length is 14 residues.